Ten or more counts support the clone carrying this T cell receptor (beta chain). The data belong to a study of early T cells in non-severe SARS-CoV-2 infection. V gave up 1 base and J gave up 6 bases, with 10 bases separating them. Per germline, CDR1 LNHDA and CDR2 SQIVND (reference sequence). This CDR3 is 13 amino acids long. TCRdb recomputed calls from the 5' RACE reads with MiXCR, one row per CDR3 protein. Among about 59,000 distinct CDR3 sequences listed, approximately 13% were seen once. What was sequenced was whole blood. The sequence was obtained from an adult who was a healthcare worker with PCR-confirmed SARS-CoV-2 infection or an uninfected control (not recorded which). The gene calls are TRBV19 and TRBJ2-7; no reliable D call. The CDR3 spells CASSIVPVGEQYF. As DNA, the CDR3 is TGTGCCAGTAGTATAGTCCCGGTGGGCGAGCAGTACTTC.